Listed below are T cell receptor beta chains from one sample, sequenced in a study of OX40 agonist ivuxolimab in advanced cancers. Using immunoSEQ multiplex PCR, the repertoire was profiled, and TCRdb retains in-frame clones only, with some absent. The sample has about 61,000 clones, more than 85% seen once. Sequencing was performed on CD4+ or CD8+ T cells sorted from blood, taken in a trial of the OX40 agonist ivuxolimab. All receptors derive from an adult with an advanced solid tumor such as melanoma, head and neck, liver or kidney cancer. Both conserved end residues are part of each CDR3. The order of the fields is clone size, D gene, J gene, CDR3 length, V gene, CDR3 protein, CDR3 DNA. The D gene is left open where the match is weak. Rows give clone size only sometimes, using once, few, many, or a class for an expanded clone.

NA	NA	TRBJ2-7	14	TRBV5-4	CASSPGWGAYEQYF	TGTGCCAGCTCCCCGGGGTGGGGGGCGTACGAGCAGTACTTC
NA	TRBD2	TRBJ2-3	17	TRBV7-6	CASSPRTSGGATDTQYF	TGTGCCAGCAGCCCAAGGACTAGCGGGGGGGCCACAGATACGCAGTATTTT
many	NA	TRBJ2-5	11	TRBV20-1	CSAHRRETQYF	TGCAGTGCCCACCGCCGGGAGACCCAGTACTTC
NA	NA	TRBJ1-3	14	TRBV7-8	CASSLTPLGNTIYF	TGTGCCAGCAGCTTAACCCCCCTGGGAAACACCATATATTTT
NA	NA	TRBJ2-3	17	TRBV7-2	CASSSRGRSYPGDTQYF	TGTGCCAGCAGCTCTAGAGGACGCAGCTATCCGGGAGATACGCAGTATTTT
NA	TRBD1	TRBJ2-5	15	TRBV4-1	CASSPRDRMGETQYF	TGCGCCAGCAGCCCCCGGGACAGGATGGGAGAGACCCAGTACTTC
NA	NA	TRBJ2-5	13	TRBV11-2	CASSRQTQETQYF	TGTGCCAGCAGCCGCCAGACCCAAGAGACCCAGTACTTC
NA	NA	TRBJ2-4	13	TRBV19	CASSGGQKNIQYF	TGTGCCAGTAGCGGGGGACAGAAAAACATTCAGTACTTC
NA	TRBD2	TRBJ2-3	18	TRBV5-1	CASSVPTLAGGFTDTQYF	TGCGCCAGCAGCGTACCCACATTAGCGGGGGGGTTTACAGATACGCAGTATTTT
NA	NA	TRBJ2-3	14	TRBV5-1	CASSSGPNTDTQYF	TGCGCCAGCAGTTCAGGACCAAACACGGATACGCAGTATTTT
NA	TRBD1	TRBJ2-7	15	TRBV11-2	CASSLETGATYEQYF	TGTGCCAGCAGCTTAGAGACAGGGGCCACCTACGAGCAGTACTTC
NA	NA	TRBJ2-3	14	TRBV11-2	CASSLRDHTDTQYF	TGTGCCAGCAGCTTAAGGGACCACACAGATACGCAGTATTTT
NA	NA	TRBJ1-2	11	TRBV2	CASRQLYGYTF	TGTGCCAGCAGACAGCTCTATGGCTACACCTTC
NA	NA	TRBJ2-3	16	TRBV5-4	CASSAPTGPSTDTQYF	TGTGCCAGCAGCGCCCCCACAGGCCCTAGCACAGATACGCAGTATTTT
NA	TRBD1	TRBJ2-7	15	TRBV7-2	CASSSSGTGANEQYF	TGTGCCAGCAGCTCGTCCGGGACAGGGGCGAACGAGCAGTACTTC
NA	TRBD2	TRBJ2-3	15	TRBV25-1	CASSREGGRADTQYF	TGTGCCAGCAGTCGGGAGGGGGGGCGCGCAGATACGCAGTATTTT
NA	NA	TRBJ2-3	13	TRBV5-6	CASSLPGTDTQYF	TGTGCCAGCAGCTTGCCCGGAACAGATACGCAGTATTTT
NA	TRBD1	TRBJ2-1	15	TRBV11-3	CASSLGGTGYNEQFF	TGTGCCAGCAGCCTAGGCGGGACAGGTTACAATGAGCAGTTCTTC
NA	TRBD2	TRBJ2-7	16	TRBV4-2	CASSQGGWGSSYEQYF	TGTGCCAGCAGCCAGGGGGGGTGGGGGTCGTCCTACGAGCAGTACTTC
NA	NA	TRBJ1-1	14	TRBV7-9	CASSKGPTNTEAFF	TGTGCCAGCAGCAAGGGACCCACGAACACTGAAGCTTTCTTT
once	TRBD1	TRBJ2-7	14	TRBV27	CASSRRTGPYEQYF	TGTGCCAGCAGTAGAAGGACAGGACCCTACGAGCAGTACTTC
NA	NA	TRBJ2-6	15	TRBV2	CASSAAGRGANVLTF	TGTGCCAGCAGTGCGGCGGGTCGTGGGGCCAACGTCCTGACTTTC
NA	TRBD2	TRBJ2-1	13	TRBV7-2	CASTILAGGPVFF	TGTGCCAGCACCATACTAGCGGGGGGCCCGGTTTTCTTC
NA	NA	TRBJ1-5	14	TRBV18	CASSIGTGNQPQHF	TGTGCCAGCTCAATCGGGACGGGAAATCAGCCCCAGCATTTT
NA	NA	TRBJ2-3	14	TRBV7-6	CASSLVGNTDTQYF	TGTGCCAGCAGCTTAGTTGGCAACACAGATACGCAGTATTTT
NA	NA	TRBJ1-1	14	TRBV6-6	CASSYEGLSTEAFF	TGTGCCAGCAGTTACGAGGGATTGAGCACTGAAGCTTTCTTT